In its sample, the clone carrying this T cell receptor (beta chain) was seen once. The antigen is not known. The CDR3 has 15 amino acids. V lost 4 bases and J 5 bases, leaving 16 bases between the germline ends. This sample is drawn from a study of T cell repertoires in cytomegalovirus infection. Study-wide context: CMV epitopes used comprised recently identified HLA-C-restricted ones and well-studied HLA-B-restricted ones.

From the reads, TCRdb called clonotypes with MiXCR, one entry per CDR3 protein. The table shows approximately 730,000 distinct CDR3 sequences, with about 30% occurring only once. General observations from the study: CMV-specific TCR beta clonotypes restricted by HLA-C were the ones dominating the ex vivo response. People with CMV and the relevant HLA were identified by cumulative public TCR beta family frequency.

The V and J genes are TRBV12-3 or TRBV12-4 and TRBJ2-3; D gene unclear. The origin of this receptor is a human donor in good health (CMV status not recorded). Some clones in this sample may be carry-over from other donors' samples. Sequencing was performed on cultured PBMCs, taken from culture after CMV antigen stimulation. CDR3: CASSSQSGLGDTQYF. In DNA form, the CDR3 reads TGTGCCAGCAGTTCACAGTCGGGCCTGGGAGATACGCAGTATTTT.